This is a list of T cell receptor beta chains from one sample in a study of Tregs in tolerant kidney transplant recipients. This table comes from immunoSEQ multiplex PCR, and its TCRdb copy is limited to in-frame clones, with some not included. The sample consists of roughly 52,000 clones, 90% to 95% of them appearing once. The sequencing here drew on CD8+ T cells from blood (PBMCs), taken 24 months after the transplant. These receptors all come from a human patient who received a combined kidney and bone marrow transplant. Some T cells may be graft donor cells. Each CDR3 is given with its conserved first and last residue. A D gene is named only where the DNA matches it firmly. Clone size is given for some rows only: seen once, a few or many times, or a class if the clone is expanded.

J	size	V	D	CDR3	DNA
TRBJ1-1	.	TRBV4-1	.	CASSHSNEAYTEAFF	TGCGCCAGCAGCCACTCAAATGAGGCCTACACTGAAGCTTTCTTT
TRBJ1-2	.	TRBV16	.	CASSTRLVVRKIYGYTF	TGTGCCAGCAGCACGCGTTTGGTAGTTAGAAAGATCTATGGCTACACCTTC
TRBJ2-1	.	TRBV28	.	CASSPWDTEQFF	TGTGCCAGCAGTCCGTGGGACACAGAGCAGTTCTTC
TRBJ2-7	.	TRBV7-9	TRBD2	CASSFSLAGGPEPYEQYF	TGTGCCAGCAGCTTTTCTCTAGCGGGGGGGCCTGAACCCTACGAGCAGTACTTC
TRBJ2-7	.	TRBV29-1	.	CSVELQGLSYEQYF	TGCAGCGTTGAATTACAGGGCCTCTCCTACGAGCAGTACTTC
TRBJ2-7	.	TRBV14	.	CASSQLRGSYEQYF	TGTGCCAGCAGCCAGTTGCGGGGATCCTACGAGCAGTACTTC
TRBJ2-1	.	TRBV7-9	.	CASSPRDSYNEQFF	TGTGCCAGCAGCCCCAGGGACTCCTACAATGAGCAGTTCTTC
TRBJ2-7	.	TRBV6-6	TRBD2	CASSPGVAGAYEQYF	TGTGCCAGCAGCCCTGGGGTAGCGGGAGCGTACGAGCAGTACTTC
TRBJ2-1	.	TRBV4-3	TRBD2	CASSRAGVHNEQFF	TGCGCCAGCAGCCGGGCGGGAGTTCACAATGAGCAGTTCTTC
TRBJ2-1	.	TRBV2	TRBD2	CASSAPGLAGGYEQFF	TGTGCCAGCAGTGCGCCGGGACTAGCGGGAGGCTATGAGCAGTTCTTC
TRBJ2-7	.	TRBV5-1	.	CASSLVGGLPYEQYF	TGCGCCAGCAGCTTGGTGGGGGGGCTCCCCTACGAGCAGTACTTC
TRBJ2-2	few	TRBV5-1	.	CASSPIGVTGELFF	TGTGCCAGCAGCCCAATAGGGGTTACCGGGGAGCTGTTTTTT
TRBJ2-6	.	TRBV4-1	TRBD2	CASSHAAGGRSGANVLTF	TGCGCCAGCAGCCATGCAGCGGGAGGCCGCTCTGGGGCCAACGTCCTGACTTTC
TRBJ2-1	.	TRBV19	TRBD2	CASSIGTSGYNEQFF	TGTGCCAGTAGTATAGGGACTAGCGGTTACAATGAGCAGTTCTTC
TRBJ1-2	.	TRBV18	TRBD1	CASSPLRDRPANYGYTF	TGTGCCAGCTCACCACTAAGGGACAGACCCGCTAACTATGGCTACACCTTC
TRBJ1-6	once	TRBV4-1	.	CASSQRGTEDNSPLHF	TGCGCCAGCAGCCAGCGGGGGACCGAAGATAATTCCCCCCTCCACTTT
TRBJ2-7	once	TRBV18	TRBD2	CASSPPGGAYEQYF	TGTGCCAGCTCCCCGCCCGGGGGGGCCTACGAGCAGTACTTC
TRBJ2-5	.	TRBV7-2	TRBD2	CASSVTTGRGGLQETQYF	TGTGCCAGCAGCGTCACTACTGGGCGGGGGGGGCTACAAGAGACCCAGTACTTC
TRBJ2-1	.	TRBV5-6	TRBD1	CASSLSSDRGYNEQFF	TGTGCCAGCAGCTTGTCTTCGGACAGGGGCTACAATGAGCAGTTCTTC
TRBJ2-7	.	TRBV7-2	.	CASSPHFGSGYEQYF	TGTGCCAGCAGCCCGCACTTTGGGTCGGGCTACGAGCAGTACTTC
TRBJ1-1	.	TRBV27	.	CASSFGGYTEAFF	TGTGCCAGCAGTTTCGGGGGGTACACTGAAGCTTTCTTT
TRBJ2-7	once	TRBV27	.	CASSLRMDFSSYEQYF	TGTGCCAGCAGTTTAAGGATGGACTTTAGCTCCTACGAGCAGTACTTC
TRBJ2-7	.	TRBV6-5	.	CASSYQTVSLDEQYF	TGTGCCAGCAGTTACCAAACTGTAAGCTTAGACGAGCAGTACTTC
TRBJ2-2	.	TRBV12-5	TRBD2	CASGLDLAGRDTGELFF	TGTGCTAGTGGTTTGGACCTCGCGGGGAGGGACACCGGGGAGCTGTTTTTT
TRBJ2-7	.	TRBV19	.	CASSSSAGSYEQYF	TGTGCCAGTTCATCTAGCGCAGGATCCTACGAGCAGTACTTC
TRBJ1-1	.	TRBV19	.	CASSWEENTEAFF	TGTGCCAGTAGTTGGGAGGAGAACACTGAAGCTTTCTTT
TRBJ2-7	.	TRBV2	TRBD1	CASSGGPGTGSYEQYF	TGTGCCAGCAGTGGAGGTCCAGGGACAGGGTCTTACGAGCAGTACTTC
TRBJ1-3	.	TRBV7-3	.	CASSPRTVSGGNTIYF	TGTGCCAGCAGCCCCCGGACAGTCTCGGGAGGAAACACCATATATTTT
TRBJ2-7	once	TRBV5-6	TRBD1	CASSWGQSYEQYF	TGTGCCAGCAGCTGGGGACAGTCCTACGAGCAGTACTTC
TRBJ2-1	.	TRBV5-1	.	CASRGAEQFF	TGCGCCAGCAGGGGGGCTGAGCAGTTCTTC
TRBJ2-5	.	TRBV4-3	TRBD2	CASSQGGSGKETQYF	TGCGCCAGCAGCCAAGGGGGTAGCGGGAAAGAGACCCAGTACTTC
TRBJ1-2	.	TRBV30	.	CAWSWVEDYGYTF	TGTGCCTGGAGTTGGGTGGAGGACTATGGCTACACCTTC
TRBJ1-3	few	TRBV2	.	CASSEDMFVRNTIYF	TGTGCCAGCAGTGAAGACATGTTTGTTAGAAACACCATATATTTT
TRBJ2-3	.	TRBV14	TRBD2	CASSQDPVIAGESTDTQYF	TGTGCCAGCAGCCAAGATCCCGTGATAGCGGGAGAGTCCACAGATACGCAGTATTTT
TRBJ1-2	.	TRBV5-6	.	CASSLGSQGGGYTF	TGTGCCAGCAGCTTAGGTAGCCAGGGAGGTGGCTACACCTTC
TRBJ2-2	once	TRBV7-9	.	CASSLGSSEELFF	TGTGCCAGCAGCTTGGGCAGCTCCGAGGAGCTGTTTTTT
TRBJ2-5	.	TRBV27	TRBD2	CASSLVGTNQETQYF	TGTGCCAGCAGCCTAGTCGGGACTAACCAAGAGACCCAGTACTTC
TRBJ2-5	.	TRBV30	TRBD2	CAWSKGWEGFQETQYF	TGTGCCTGGAGTAAGGGTTGGGAGGGTTTTCAAGAGACCCAGTACTTC
TRBJ2-5	.	TRBV21-1	.	CASIGQSQETQYF	TGTGCCAGCATTGGACAATCACAAGAGACCCAGTACTTC
TRBJ1-2	.	TRBV19	.	CASSIGRGYTF	TGTGCCAGTAGTATAGGCCGGGGCTACACCTTC
TRBJ2-5	few	TRBV11-2	.	CASSSYTTGSGETQYF	TGTGCCAGCAGCTCCTATACCACAGGGTCCGGAGAGACCCAGTACTTC
TRBJ2-1	.	TRBV5-5	TRBD2	CASSLGTGGQFF	TGTGCCAGCAGCCTCGGGACGGGGGGGCAGTTCTTC
TRBJ2-1	.	TRBV7-7	TRBD1	CASSSGGRAEQFF	TGTGCCAGCAGCTCAGGGGGCAGGGCTGAGCAGTTCTTC
TRBJ2-5	.	TRBV10-1	TRBD2	CASSESKTLDSGLAGEETQYF	TGCGCCAGCAGTGAGTCGAAAACCCTTGACTCCGGACTAGCGGGAGAAGAGACCCAGTACTTC
TRBJ1-1	.	TRBV19	.	CASSIGGIGAFF	TGTGCCAGTAGTATAGGAGGGATCGGAGCTTTCTTT
TRBJ1-6	few	TRBV30	TRBD1	CAWSVMDRDNSPLHF	TGTGCCTGGAGTGTAATGGACAGGGATAATTCCCCCCTCCACTTT
TRBJ1-1	.	TRBV7-9	TRBD1	CASSDRENTEAFF	TGTGCCAGCAGTGACAGGGAGAACACTGAAGCTTTCTTT
TRBJ2-2	.	TRBV23-1	.	CASSQSKFGGSGNTGELFF	TGCGCCAGCAGTCAATCAAAGTTCGGCGGTTCGGGGAACACCGGGGAGCTGTTTTTT
TRBJ2-2	.	TRBV4-1	TRBD1	CASSPRDRGLTGELFF	TGCGCCAGCAGCCCCAGGGACAGGGGACTCACCGGGGAGCTGTTTTTT
TRBJ2-7	.	TRBV27	TRBD2	CASSPSAGARSYEQYF	TGTGCCAGCAGTCCATCAGCGGGGGCCAGATCCTACGAGCAGTACTTC
TRBJ2-1	.	TRBV9	TRBD2	CASSVPTSGRGGEQFF	TGTGCCAGCAGCGTCCCGACTAGCGGGAGGGGTGGTGAGCAGTTCTTC
TRBJ2-5	.	TRBV4-2	.	CASSQYLGRVETQYF	TGTGCCAGCAGCCAATACCTGGGCCGAGTTGAGACCCAGTACTTC
TRBJ2-2	.	TRBV23-1	.	CASSYHETTYTGELFF	TGCGCCAGCAGTTACCACGAGACTACCTACACCGGGGAGCTGTTTTTT
TRBJ2-7	.	TRBV13	TRBD1	CASSSVPGQGGYEQYF	TGTGCCAGCAGCTCTGTACCGGGACAGGGGGGCTACGAGCAGTACTTC